This T cell receptor (beta chain) originates from a study of blood T cell repertoires in COVID-19. Study in general: COVID-19 samples collected from the United States, Italy and Spain covered acute and convalescent phases. From T cells, B-cell-depleted T cells, or PBMCs came the material, which was cDNA or gDNA.

Germline CDR1 SQVTM, CDR2 ANQGSEA. V trimming: 4 bases; J trimming: 6 bases; junction bases outside the gene matches: 5. There are 15 residues in the CDR3. In the original analysis: The authors estimated nucleated cell counts from reference gene primer amplification. Measured with immunoSEQ multiplex PCR; TCRdb has only the in-frame clones, and not every one. From that table come the V and J calls and clone size; the DNA was used to work out D and trimming. This sample has some 140,000 clones; around 89% occur once, and the top ten carry approximately 2%. The chain recombines TRBV29-1 with TRBJ2-2, with 13 bases matching TRBD2. This TCR was recovered from a man aged 70-80 years with active COVID-19. Sequencing was performed on peripheral blood. The CDR3 DNA reads TGCAGCGTTGCCAAGACTAGCGGGAGGTCCGGGGAGCTGTTTTTT. This gives the protein CSVAKTSGRSGELFF.